These T cell receptor beta chains were read from a single sample in a study of blood T cell repertoires in COVID-19. Sequencing used immunoSEQ multiplex PCR; TCRdb keeps in-frame clones, though not all of them. The data contain over 300,000 clones, around nine tenths of them singletons. Sequencing was done on a sample of PBMCs or T cells enriched from blood (not recorded which). Receptor source: a woman between 40 and 55 years old who had recovered from COVID-19. Each CDR3 is given with its conserved first and last residue. Fields, in order: D gene, V gene, J gene, clone size, CDR3 protein. D genes are given only for firm matches. Size is stated for part of the rows, as once, few or many counts, or as a class when the clone is expanded.

>TRBD1|TRBV2|TRBJ2-1|-
CASRRDRKYNEQFF
>-|TRBV28|TRBJ1-1|-
CASSFGGVQAFF
>-|TRBV5-1|TRBJ2-3|-
CASSLEPGADTQYF
>TRBD1|TRBV10-3|TRBJ1-2|-
CAISKDRPNYGYTF
>-|TRBV15|TRBJ2-7|-
CATSRDREVPHEQYF
>-|TRBV18|TRBJ2-3|-
CASSPLESDTQYF
>TRBD1|TRBV6-5|TRBJ2-7|once
CASRIPGQGARGQYF
>-|TRBV24-1|TRBJ2-1|-
CATSRGLADYNEQFF
>TRBD1|TRBV28|TRBJ1-5|-
CASASGGQPQHF
>-|TRBV7-2|TRBJ2-7|once
CASSSYPRLGRVGYEQYF
>TRBD1|TRBV28|TRBJ2-5|-
CASSPGQGAETQYF
>TRBD1|TRBV3-1/TRBV3-2|TRBJ1-1|-
CASSQDRGQGAARNTEAFF
>TRBD1|TRBV7-8|TRBJ2-1|-
CASSTDRGEFF
>-|TRBV7-9|TRBJ2-5|-
CASSKRETQYF
>TRBD1|TRBV5-4|TRBJ1-1|-
CASSFGQGVGNTEAFF
>-|TRBV19|TRBJ2-7|-
CASSIENSNYEQYF
>-|TRBV28|TRBJ2-5|-
CASSLVGGTGQETQYF
>TRBD1|TRBV27|TRBJ2-7|-
CASSGQGTGEQYF
>-|TRBV5-8|TRBJ2-4|-
CASSLAGTLGNIQYF
>TRBD1|TRBV19|TRBJ1-5|few
CASSSTGDGNQPQHF
>-|TRBV5-6|TRBJ1-1|-
CASSLAREVNTEAFF
>TRBD2|TRBV7-3|TRBJ2-7|-
CASSLMGGTSDPYEQYF
>-|TRBV19|TRBJ2-7|-
CASRDTFSYEQYF
>-|TRBV27|TRBJ2-5|once
CASKPRLIQETQYF
>TRBD2|TRBV7-2|TRBJ2-3|-
CASIRLAGSSTDTQYF
>-|TRBV19|TRBJ1-2|-
CASNEEYYGYTF
>TRBD2|TRBV4-1|TRBJ2-4|once
CASSPSPLAGKRYF
>TRBD2|TRBV10-2|TRBJ2-1|-
CASSVLAGYYNEQFF
>TRBD1|TRBV5-4|TRBJ2-5|-
CASSRNRGLWETQYF
>-|TRBV25-1|TRBJ1-5|-
CASSEWGGQPQHF
>TRBD1|TRBV24-1|TRBJ2-1|-
CATSDSDREEQFF
>-|TRBV6-1|TRBJ1-5|-
CASSETGNQPQHF
>-|TRBV2|TRBJ1-5|-
CASRVGHQPQHF
>-|TRBV19|TRBJ1-6|-
CASSNRDGNSPLHF
>TRBD1|TRBV28|TRBJ2-4|once
CASSLYRTGSIQYF
>TRBD1|TRBV19|TRBJ1-5|-
CASSTEGQGRQPQHF
>-|TRBV30|TRBJ1-1|-
CAWSRVLNTEAFF
>-|TRBV7-9|TRBJ2-5|-
CASSERVQETQYF
>-|TRBV7-9|TRBJ1-1|-
CASSRDSPAFF
>TRBD1|TRBV7-9|TRBJ1-1|-
CASSLTGGKTEAFF
>-|TRBV7-2|TRBJ1-3|-
CASSSPIGSGNTIYF
>-|TRBV5-1|TRBJ1-1|-
CASSLAGPLDTEAFF
>-|TRBV2|TRBJ2-2|-
CASSEAIPGGWRTGELFF